This T cell receptor beta chain was sequenced in a study of persistence of HIV-infected CD4 T cells. In the study overall: CD4+ T cells responding to CMV or HIV-1 Gag were isolated. Study-wide results and caveats: TCRbeta richness was lower in CMV- and Gag-responding cells than in anti-CD3/anti-CD28-responding cells. Degenerate expanded CDR3beta sequences were enriched among CMV- and Gag-responding cells.

On this clone itself: The antigen is unknown.

V lost 10 bases and J lost 1, with 17 bases in between. There are 16 residues in the CDR3. Looked up from germline, CDR1 is LNHDA and CDR2 is SQIVND (reference sequence). This was the immunoSEQ version 4 assay in survey mode. Clones were read by immunoSEQ multiplex PCR, and TCRdb kept only the in-frame ones, dropping some. The sample contains about 60,000 clones, about four fifths of which appear only once. Overlapping HIV-1 Gag 15-mer peptides at roughly 1 ug per peptide per mL were used. CD40L/CD69 double-negative CD45RO-high memory CD4+ T cells were collected. The sequencing used CD4+ T cells sorted from PBMCs after roughly 20-hour stimulation, collected from a patient who received antiretroviral therapy. The rearrangement uses TRBV19 and TRBJ2-6; D may be TRBD1 (5 bases). The sequence derives from an adult man with HIV who was CMV-seropositive. CDR3 sequence (DNA): TGTGCCACCTCAGACAGACTTACTTCTGGGGCCAACGTCCTGACTTTC. The encoded protein is CATSDRLTSGANVLTF.